The 8 T cell receptor beta chains in this list originate from one sample, sequenced in a study of OX40 agonist ivuxolimab in advanced cancers. Some clones are missing from TCRdb's copy, which holds only in-frame ones; the method was immunoSEQ multiplex PCR. The sample lists some 60,000 clones; roughly nine tenths were seen once. The material was CD4+ or CD8+ T cells sorted from blood, obtained in a trial of the OX40 agonist ivuxolimab. All receptors derive from an adult with an advanced solid tumor such as melanoma, head and neck, liver or kidney cancer.

The V gene is TRBV30, the J gene TRBJ2-2; D is possibly TRBD1 or TRBD2 (5 bases each). V was cut by 6 bases and J by 6 bases, with 20 bases left in between. The CDR3 length is 15 residues. Germline CDR1 GTSNPN, CDR2 SVGIG (reference sequence). The CDR3 nucleotides read TGTGCCTGCCAACCGGGACCTGGGGCGGCCGGGGAGCTGTTTTTT. The encoded protein is CACQPGPGAAGELFF.

The V gene is TRBV19, the J gene TRBJ2-2, with 8 bases aligning to TRBD1. Germline CDR1 and CDR2: LNHDA and SQIVND (reference sequence). J was trimmed by 2 bases and V by 3 bases; bases with no gene match: 2. The CDR3 is made up of 15 amino acids. In nucleotides, the CDR3 is TGTGCCAGTAGTATCGGGACAGGAAACACCGGGGAGCTGTTTTTT. This translates into CASSIGTGNTGELFF.

This chain uses TRBV7-9 with TRBJ2-5; D is possibly TRBD2 (5 bases). This CDR3 comprises 14 residues. Trimming stripped 4 bases from V and 7 bases from J, with 16 bases between. Germline-derived CDR1 and CDR2 are SEHNR and FQNEAQ (reference sequence). The CDR3 loop reads CASSSGESRWTQYF. The CDR3 nucleotides are TGTGCCAGCAGCTCCGGGGAGTCGCGGTGGACCCAGTACTTC.

Written as DNA, the CDR3 is TGTGCCAGCAGCTTGACAGTAGTCGCCTACTATGGCTACACCTTC. Translating it yields CASSLTVVAYYGYTF. This chain connects TRBV5-6 to TRBJ1-2; no clear D gene. This CDR3 has 15 amino acids. Germline CDR1 and CDR2: SGHDT and YYEEEE. V lost 1 base and J lost 3, with 13 bases in between.

This chain joins TRBV11-2 and TRBJ2-2; the D gene is possibly TRBD2 (6 bases). The germline CDR1 and CDR2 sequences are SGHAT and FQNNGV. V dropped 5 bases and J dropped 6 bases, with 16 bases sitting between them. The length of the CDR3 is 15 residues. The CDR3, as DNA: TGTGCCAGCAGCGGAAGGGGACTCGGGGCCGGGGAGCTGTTTTTT. Protein sequence: CASSGRGLGAGELFF.

This chain uses TRBV25-1 with TRBJ1-2; D gene unclear. Germline assignment: CDR1 MGHDK and CDR2 SYGVNS. The ends were cut back, 1 base at V and 2 bases at J, with 8 bases in the middle. This CDR3 is built from 14 residues. The CDR3 region has the DNA TGTGCCAGCAGTGAATCAGGCCCCAACTATGGCTACACCTTC. It specifies CASSESGPNYGYTF.

This chain connects TRBV5-5 to TRBJ2-5, with D possibly TRBD2 on 5 matching bases. The CDR3 has 15 residues. The germline V gene encodes CDR1 SGHKS and CDR2 YYEKEE (reference sequence). V was cut by 0 bases and J by 5 bases, with 14 bases left in between. The CDR3, as DNA: TGTGCCAGCAGCTTGGATCGAGAGGGTTCTGAGACCCAGTACTTC. This gives the protein CASSLDREGSETQYF.

The rearrangement links TRBV9 to TRBJ2-3; 12 bases agree with TRBD2. Germline V gives CDR1 SGDLS, CDR2 YYNGEE. CDR3 length: 15 amino acids. V gave up 4 bases and J gave up 1 base; unmatched junction bases: 1. The CDR3 reads CASSPSGGGTDTQYF. CDR3 DNA: TGTGCCAGCAGCCCTAGCGGGGGGGGCACAGATACGCAGTATTTT.